These 21 T cell receptor beta chains were all obtained from the same sample, sequenced in a study of T cell repertoires in cytomegalovirus infection. No cognate antigen is known for these TCRs. One entry per CDR3 protein, called by TCRdb with MiXCR from the reads. The table lists some 800,000 distinct CDR3 sequences, around a third of them singletons. The sequenced sample was cultured CD8+ T cells from PBMCs, obtained from culture after CMV antigen stimulation. The receptors originated from a human donor in good health (CMV status not recorded). Some clones in this sample may be carry-over from other donors' samples.

The V and J genes are TRBV12-5 and TRBJ2-4; D is uncertain. The V gene's germline CDR1 is LGHNT and CDR2 FRNRAP. The V gene lost 2 bases and the J gene lost 0 bases, with 8 bases spanning the gap. CDR3 length equals 15 residues. CDR3 region: CASGLSLLAKNIQYF. The CDR3 coding sequence is TGTGCTAGTGGTTTGAGCCTTCTAGCCAAAAACATTCAGTACTTC.

This clonotype was counted ten times or more. This chain connects TRBV27 to TRBJ1-1, with no clear D. CDR1 is MNHEY and CDR2 is SMNVEV in the germline V gene (reference sequence). The V and J ends lost 6 bases and 3 bases respectively, with 8 bases between them. CDR3 length equals 12 residues. The CDR3 is CASRLGDTEAFF. CDR3 in DNA: TGTGCCAGCAGGCTCGGGGACACTGAAGCTTTCTTT.

Note on this clonotype: The junction does not match germline at one end; this may be a read error. The gene calls are TRBV19 and TRBJ1-1; D perhaps matches TRBD1 (5 bases). This CDR3 region has 13 residues. Looked up from germline, CDR1 is LNHDA and CDR2 is SQIVND (reference sequence). The CDR3 loop is CASTTWEGSEALF. The DNA for the CDR3 is TGTGCCAGTACCACCTGGGAGGGGTCTGAAGCTTTATTT.

This clonotype appeared a few times. The V call is TRBV10-2, the J call TRBJ1-1; D not certain. The V gene lost 3 bases and the J gene lost 0 bases, with 14 bases spanning the gap. The CDR3 loop spans 16 amino acids. Germline-derived CDR1 and CDR2 are WSHSY and SAAADI. In nucleotides, the CDR3 is TGCGCCAGCAGTGAAGCTCCCCCGGGCATGAACACTGAAGCTTTCTTT. It specifies CASSEAPPGMNTEAFF.

The sample holds a few counts of this clonotype. The rearrangement links TRBV27 to TRBJ2-5, with D perhaps TRBD2 (7 bases). The germline V gene encodes CDR1 MNHEY and CDR2 SMNVEV (reference sequence). V lost 4 bases to trimming and J lost 5 bases, with 20 bases between them. The CDR3 spans 16 residues. The CDR3 here is CASSSSMAGAGETQYF. CDR3 in DNA: TGTGCCAGCAGTTCGTCTATGGCGGGGGCGGGGGAGACCCAGTACTTC.

This chain links TRBV5-4 with TRBJ1-4; weak D call: TRBD1 (6 bases). Trimming removed 0 bases at V and 7 bases at J, with 10 bases between. This CDR3 has 14 amino acids. Germline V gene lookup returns CDR1 SGHNT and CDR2 YYREEE (reference sequence). CDR3 DNA sequence: TGTGCCAGCAGCTTGGAGGGGGTGGGTGAAAAACTGTTTTTT. Translating gives CASSLEGVGEKLFF.

This clonotype was seen more than once but under ten times. The rearrangement joins TRBV28 to TRBJ1-5; tentatively, D is TRBD1 (6 bases). The V gene's germline CDR1 is MDHEN and CDR2 SYDVKM. This CDR3 contains 13 residues. Trimming took off 5 bases at V and 5 bases at J, with 10 bases between the two ends. CDR3 loop: CASSARGDQPQHF. As DNA, the CDR3 is TGTGCCAGCAGTGCCAGGGGCGATCAGCCCCAGCATTTT. The variable domain in full, with the rest retrieved from reference TRBV28 and TRBJ1-5, is DVKVTQSSRYLVKRTGEKVFLECVQDMDHENMFWYRQDPGLGLRLIYFSYDVKMKEKGDIPEGYSVSREKKERFSLILESASTNQTSMYLCASSARGDQPQHFGDGTRLSIL.

This chain joins TRBV7-8 and TRBJ2-2, with D unclear. V was pared by 4 bases and J by 9 bases, with 18 bases between. This CDR3 is built from 15 residues. Looked up from germline, CDR1 is SGHVS and CDR2 is FQNEAQ. The CDR3 region is CASSSGPSKYRELFF. Here the CDR3 DNA reads TGTGCCAGCAGCTCCGGACCGTCTAAGTACAGGGAGCTGTTTTTT.

In its sample, this clonotype was seen a few times. This chain uses TRBV25-1 with TRBJ1-1; D is perhaps TRBD1 (5 bases). This CDR3 is built from 16 residues. Germline V gives CDR1 MGHDK, CDR2 SYGVNS. V lost 1 base to trimming and J lost 4 bases, with 16 bases between them. The CDR3: CASSEFFHRSGTEAFF. CDR3 coding DNA: TGTGCCAGCAGTGAATTTTTTCACAGGTCGGGCACTGAAGCTTTCTTT. Supplemented by reference TRBV25-1 and TRBJ1-1, the full variable domain reads EADIYQTPRYLVIGTGKKITLECSQTMGHDKMYWYQQDPGMELHLIHYSYGVNSTEKGDLSSESTVSRIRTEHFPLTLESARPSHTSQYLCASSEFFHRSGTEAFFGQGTRLTVV.

There are a few counts of this clonotype. CDR3 sequence: CASSNHTLMLYGYTF. CDR3 DNA: TGTGCCAGCAGTAATCACACGTTAATGCTCTATGGCTACACCTTC. This chain uses TRBV12-3 or TRBV12-4 with TRBJ1-2; no clear D gene. This CDR3 spans 15 amino acids. The germline V and J ends were trimmed by 5 bases and 4 bases, with 17 bases remaining between them.

In its sample, this clonotype was seen many times. This chain uses TRBV6-5 with TRBJ2-1, with no clear D. The CDR3 runs to 16 residues. V gave up 0 bases and J gave up 2 bases, with 11 bases separating them. The germline CDR1 and CDR2 sequences are MNHEY and SVGAGI. In nucleotides, the CDR3 is TGTGCCAGCAGTTACTCTGGCCAAAAAACCTACAATGAGCAGTTCTTC. Amino acids: CASSYSGQKTYNEQFF.

This clonotype has just a few counts. The V gene is TRBV10-3, the J gene TRBJ2-3; D ambiguous. V was trimmed by 11 bases and J by 1 base, leaving 19 bases between them. This CDR3 contains 15 residues. Per germline, CDR1 ENHRY and CDR2 SYGVKD. CDR3 protein: CASGLIAYCTDTQYF. The CDR3 DNA sequence: TGTGCCTCCGGCCTAATCGCTTATTGCACAGATACGCAGTATTTT.

This clonotype occurred a few times. CDR3 protein: CASSSTNGELFF. The DNA for the CDR3 is TGCGCCAGCAGCTCGACTAACGGGGAGCTGTTTTTT. The V gene is TRBV5-1, the J gene TRBJ2-2; TRBD2 might be the D (5 bases). CDR1 is SGHRS and CDR2 is YFSETQ in the germline V gene. V lost 3 bases and J lost 7, with 7 bases in between. The CDR3 is 12 amino acids.

The chain has TRBV9 and TRBJ1-2; a weak D match, TRBD1 (6 bases). Germline V gene sequence: CDR1 SGDLS, CDR2 YYNGEE. This CDR3 has 16 residues. V lost 4 bases to trimming and J lost 2 bases, with 18 bases between them. The CDR3 sequence: CASSTRTALSNYGYTF. In DNA, the CDR3 is TGTGCCAGCAGCACCCGGACAGCCCTAAGCAACTATGGCTACACCTTC.

Points on this clonotype: This sequence may be a read error, since a much larger clone differs from it by one base. The CDR3: CASISGSSYNEHFF. For the CDR3, the DNA is TGTGCCAGCATATCCGGGAGCTCCTACAATGAGCATTTCTTC. The rearrangement links TRBV12-3 or TRBV12-4 to TRBJ2-1, with D tentatively TRBD2 (6 bases). The CDR3 is made up of 14 amino acids.

This chain connects TRBV7-9 to TRBJ2-1, with 9 bases that match TRBD2. Trimming removed 7 bases from V and 7 bases from J; junction bases left unmatched: 8. The germline V gene has CDR1 SEHNR and CDR2 FQNEAQ (reference sequence). This CDR3 contains 14 residues. The CDR3 region is CASIRSGGRNEQFF. The CDR3 DNA sequence: TGTGCCAGCATTAGGAGCGGGGGGCGAAATGAGCAGTTCTTC.

This clonotype was counted once. The chain uses TRBV27 and TRBJ2-1; D gene unclear. Germline CDR1 MNHEY, CDR2 SMNVEV (reference sequence). CDR3 length: 15 amino acids. Between the trimmed V and J ends, which lost 4 bases and 7 bases, there was a span of 17 bases. CDR3 protein: CASSSSSTAWNEQFF. The CDR3 region has the DNA TGTGCCAGCAGTTCTTCATCGACGGCTTGGAATGAGCAGTTCTTC.

This chain uses TRBV7-9 with TRBJ2-1; D is undetermined. Per the germline V gene, CDR1 is SEHNR and CDR2 is FQNEAQ (reference sequence). The V and J ends lost 2 bases and 8 bases respectively, with 7 bases between them. The CDR3 runs 12 residues. CDR3 coding DNA: TGTGCCAGCAGCTTACGATGGGATGAGCAGTTCTTC. Residues: CASSLRWDEQFF. The full variable domain, its missing parts supplied by reference TRBV7-9 and TRBJ2-1, is DTGVSQNPRHKITKRGQNVTFRCDPISEHNRLYWYRQTLGQGPEFLTYFQNEAQLEKSRLLSDRFSAERPKGSFSTLEIQRTEQGDSAMYLCASSLRWDEQFFGPGTRLTVL.

The rearrangement joins TRBV15 to TRBJ2-7; D may match TRBD1 or TRBD2 (6 bases each). V lost 3 bases, J lost 5 bases, and 20 bases lay in between. CDR1 is LNHNV and CDR2 is YYDKDF in the germline V gene (reference sequence). This CDR3 is built from 16 residues. CDR3 nucleotides: TGTGCCACCAGCAGTCTGGAGGGGGGAGGTCGCAACGAGCAGTACTTC. It specifies CATSSLEGGGRNEQYF. The variable domain in full, with the rest retrieved from reference TRBV15 and TRBJ2-7, is DAMVIQNPRYQVTQFGKPVTLSCSQTLNHNVMYWYQQKSSQAPKLLFHYYDKDFNNEADTPDNFQSRRPNTSFCFLDIRSPGLGDTAMYLCATSSLEGGGRNEQYFGPGTRLTVT.

The chain employs TRBV27 and TRBJ1-6, with TRBD1 as a possible D gene (5 bases). CDR3 length: 14 residues. The V gene lost 6 bases and the J gene lost 4 bases, with 10 bases spanning the gap. In germline, CDR1 is MNHEY, CDR2 SMNVEV (reference sequence). CDR3 DNA sequence: TGTGCCAGCAGAGCGGGACTGTATAATTCACCCCTCCACTTT. This sequence encodes CASRAGLYNSPLHF.

The J gene is TRBJ1-2, the V gene TRBV7-9; no clear D. The V gene lost 7 bases and the J gene lost 5 bases, with 14 bases spanning the gap. Germline V gene data show CDR1 as SEHNR and CDR2 as FQNEAQ (reference sequence). This CDR3 region has 13 residues. CDR3 amino acids: CASMFPGMYGYTF. The CDR3 DNA reads as TGTGCCAGCATGTTTCCGGGAATGTATGGCTACACCTTC.